The clone carrying this T cell receptor (beta chain) has a handful of counts. In TCRdb, the RACE reads were re-called with MiXCR into one record per CDR3 protein. The repertoire holds over 130,000 distinct CDR3 sequences, about 11% seen once, with 1.1% to 1.5% in the top ten. Sample time point: patch test 2, 6 weeks after DPC sensitization. Treatment: therapeutic diphenylcyclopropenone sensitization with weekly scalp DPC. The sample is drawn from a study of human T cells and chemical hapten exposure. The overall study: DPC 0.01% went on the upper back by patch test, with reading at 6 days. Recorded diagnoses among the mostly female patients were alopecia areata, totalis or universalis.

This CDR3 comprises 14 residues. After removal of 6 bases from V and 5 bases from J, the junction contained 3 bases not matched to a gene. CDR1 MNHEY and CDR2 SVGAGI come from the germline V gene. The chain couples TRBV6-5 to TRBJ2-3; 12 bases match TRBD1. Sequencing was performed on whole blood, taken in connection with sensitization to the hapten diphenylcyclopropenone (DPC). The sequence was collected from a woman aged 45 to 65 with alopecia areata. Some clones in this sample may be carry-over from other donors' samples. The CDR3 nucleotides are TGTGCCAGCAGCCGGGACAGGGGGCTAGATACGCAGTATTTT. This encodes CASSRDRGLDTQYF.